This T cell receptor (beta chain) was sequenced for a study of blood T cell repertoires in COVID-19. Study at large: PBMCs, B-cell-depleted T cells, or T cells provided the cDNA or gDNA that made up the material.

V lost 9 bases and J lost 3; bases outside the gene matches: 13. The CDR3 loop spans 16 amino acids. Per germline, CDR1 LNHDA and CDR2 SQIVND (reference sequence). Per the study methods: Estimation of nucleated cell counts relied on the amplification of reference gene primers. Sequenced by immunoSEQ multiplex PCR; TCRdb stores in-frame clones only, minus some. Clone size and the V and J calls come from that table; the DNA yielded D and trimming. The sample gives around 250,000 clones, 85% of which show up once; more than 4.5% is in the top ten. The receptor comes from a man over 45 with active or convalescent COVID-19. V usage is TRBV19 and J usage is TRBJ1-4; the match to TRBD1 covers 7 bases. The source material was peripheral blood. In DNA form, the CDR3 reads TGTGCCAGCGGACGACGGTATGGACAGGCTAATGAAAAACTGTTTTTT. Its translation is CASGRRYGQANEKLFF. The full variable domain, completed using reference TRBV19 and TRBJ1-4, is DGGITQSPKYLFRKEGQNVTLSCEQNLNHDAMYWYRQDPGQGLRLIYYSQIVNDFQKGDIAEGYSVSREKKESFPLTVTSAQKNPTAFYLCASGRRYGQANEKLFFGSGTQLSVL.